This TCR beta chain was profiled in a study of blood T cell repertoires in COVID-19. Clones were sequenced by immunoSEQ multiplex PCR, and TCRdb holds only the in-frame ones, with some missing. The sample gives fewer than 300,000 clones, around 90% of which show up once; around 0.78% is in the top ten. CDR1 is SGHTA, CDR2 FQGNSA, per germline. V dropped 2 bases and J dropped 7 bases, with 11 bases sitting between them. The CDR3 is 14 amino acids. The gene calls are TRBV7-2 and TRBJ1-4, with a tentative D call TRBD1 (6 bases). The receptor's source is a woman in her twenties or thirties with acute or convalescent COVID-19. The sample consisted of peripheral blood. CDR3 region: CASSLLGGGEKLFF. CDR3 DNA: TGTGCCAGCAGCTTATTAGGGGGGGGTGAAAAACTGTTTTTT.